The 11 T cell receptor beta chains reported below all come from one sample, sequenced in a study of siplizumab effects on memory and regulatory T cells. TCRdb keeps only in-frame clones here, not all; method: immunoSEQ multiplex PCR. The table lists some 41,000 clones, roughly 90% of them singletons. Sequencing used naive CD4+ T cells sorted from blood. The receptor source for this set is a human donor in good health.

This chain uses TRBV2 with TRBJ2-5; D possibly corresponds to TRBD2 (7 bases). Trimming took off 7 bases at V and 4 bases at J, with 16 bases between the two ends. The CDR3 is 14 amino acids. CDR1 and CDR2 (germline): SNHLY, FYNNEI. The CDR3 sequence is CASNPEGGGETQYF. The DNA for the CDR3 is TGTGCCAGCAACCCTGAAGGGGGGGGAGAGACCCAGTACTTC. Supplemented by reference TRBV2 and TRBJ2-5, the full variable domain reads EPEVTQTPSHQVTQMGQEVILRCVPISNHLYFYWYRQILGQKVEFLVSFYNNEISEKSEIFDDQFSVERPDGSNFTLKIRSTKLEDSAMYFCASNPEGGGETQYFGPGTRLLVL.

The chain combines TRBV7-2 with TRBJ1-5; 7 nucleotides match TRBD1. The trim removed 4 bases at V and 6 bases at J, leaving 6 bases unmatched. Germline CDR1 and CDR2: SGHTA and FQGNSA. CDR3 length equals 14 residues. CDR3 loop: CASSSRQGGQPQHF. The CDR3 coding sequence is TGTGCCAGCAGCTCTCGACAGGGAGGTCAGCCCCAGCATTTT. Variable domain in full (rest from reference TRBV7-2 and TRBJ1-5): GAGVSQSPSNKVTEKGKDVELRCDPISGHTALYWYRQSLGQGLEFLIYFQGNSAPDKSGLPSDRFSAERTGGSVSTLTIQRTQQEDSAVYLCASSSRQGGQPQHFGDGTRLSIL.

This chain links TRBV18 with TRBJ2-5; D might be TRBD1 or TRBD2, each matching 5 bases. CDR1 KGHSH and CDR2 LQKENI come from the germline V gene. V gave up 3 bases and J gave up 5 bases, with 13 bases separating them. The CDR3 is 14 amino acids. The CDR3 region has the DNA TGTGCCAGCTCACCGTCTCTCGGGGCGGAGACCCAGTACTTC. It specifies CASSPSLGAETQYF.

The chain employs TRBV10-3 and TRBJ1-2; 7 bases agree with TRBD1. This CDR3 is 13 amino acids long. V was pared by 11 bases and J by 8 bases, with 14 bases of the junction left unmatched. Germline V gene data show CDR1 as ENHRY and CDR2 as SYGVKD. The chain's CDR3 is CASKGAQGLGYTF. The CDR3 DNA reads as TGTGCCTCCAAAGGCGCACAGGGGCTCGGCTACACCTTC.

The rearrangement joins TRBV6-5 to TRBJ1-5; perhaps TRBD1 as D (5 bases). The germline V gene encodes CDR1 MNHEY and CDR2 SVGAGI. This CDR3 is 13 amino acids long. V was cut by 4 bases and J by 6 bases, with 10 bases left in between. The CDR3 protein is CASSSWGGQPQHF. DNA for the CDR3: TGTGCCAGCAGTTCATGGGGGGGTCAGCCCCAGCATTTT.

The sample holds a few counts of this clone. Written as DNA, the CDR3 is TGTGCCAGCAGCTTAGGTGGCACCCACACTGAAGCTTTCTTT. Its protein product is CASSLGGTHTEAFF. V and J are TRBV7-9 and TRBJ1-1; D gene ambiguous. V was clipped by 1 base and J by 3 bases, with 9 bases between them. Germline CDR1 reads SEHNR; CDR2 reads FQNEAQ (reference sequence). The CDR3 consists of 14 residues.

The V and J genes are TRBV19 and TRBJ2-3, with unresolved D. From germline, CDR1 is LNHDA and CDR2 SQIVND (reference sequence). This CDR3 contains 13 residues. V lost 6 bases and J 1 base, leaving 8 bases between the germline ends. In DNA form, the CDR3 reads TGTGCCAGTAGCATAAGGGGCACAGATACGCAGTATTTT. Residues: CASSIRGTDTQYF.

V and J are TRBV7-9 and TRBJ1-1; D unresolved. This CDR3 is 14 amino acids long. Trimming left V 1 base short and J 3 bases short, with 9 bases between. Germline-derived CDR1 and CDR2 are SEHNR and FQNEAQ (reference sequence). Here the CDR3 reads CASSLGGIDTEAFF. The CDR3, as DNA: TGTGCCAGCAGCTTAGGAGGGATCGACACTGAAGCTTTCTTT.

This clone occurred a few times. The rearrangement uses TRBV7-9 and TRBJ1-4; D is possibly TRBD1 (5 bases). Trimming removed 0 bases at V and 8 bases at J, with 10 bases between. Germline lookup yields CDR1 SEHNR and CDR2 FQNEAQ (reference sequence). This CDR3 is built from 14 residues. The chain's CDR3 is CASSLAQGGEKLFF. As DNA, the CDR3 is TGTGCCAGCAGCTTAGCCCAGGGCGGGGAAAAACTGTTTTTT.

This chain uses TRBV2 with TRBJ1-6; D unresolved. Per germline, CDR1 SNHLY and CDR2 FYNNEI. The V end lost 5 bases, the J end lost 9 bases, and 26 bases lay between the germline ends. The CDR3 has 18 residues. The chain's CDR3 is CASSTGPEHPITGSPLHF. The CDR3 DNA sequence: TGTGCCAGCAGTACTGGTCCCGAACACCCGATCACGGGTTCACCCCTCCACTTT.

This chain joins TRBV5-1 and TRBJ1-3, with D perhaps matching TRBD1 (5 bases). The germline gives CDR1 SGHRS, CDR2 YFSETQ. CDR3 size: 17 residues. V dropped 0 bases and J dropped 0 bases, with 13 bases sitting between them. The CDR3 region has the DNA TGCGCCAGCAGCTTGGCAGGGAAACTCAGCTCTGGAAACACCATATATTTT. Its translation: CASSLAGKLSSGNTIYF.